This T cell receptor (beta chain) emerged from a study of regulatory and conventional T cells in RAG deficiency. CDR3 length: 13 residues. Trimming took 3 bases from V and 1 from J, leaving 7 bases between them. The germline V gene has CDR1 SGHVS and CDR2 FNYEAQ. Profiled with immunoSEQ multiplex PCR; TCRdb holds only in-frame clones, not every one. Of just under 9,500 clones listed, 89% are singletons. Blood CD4+ CD25-high CD127-low regulatory T cells supplied the genomic DNA template. For this clone: Its antigen is unknown.

Points from the study as a whole: Shorter CDR3s in all patient subsets; >80% Treg-Tconv overlap in Omenn. These Omenn syndrome Treg sorts may hold peripherally activated cells instead.

These data are also associated with another study on regulatory T cells. This second study says: The primer mix had 52 TRBV and 13 TRBJ primers. Skewed V and J usage and few unique V-J pairs marked patient repertoires, most in Tregs.

The sample consisted of Tregs sorted from blood. The gene calls are TRBV7-6 and TRBJ2-7; D unclear. This clonotype originated in a human donor in good health. The CDR3 nucleotides are TGTGCCAGCAGCTTCGCCGGATCCTACGAGCAGTACTTC. Residues: CASSFAGSYEQYF. Full variable domain (remainder filled in from reference TRBV7-6 and TRBJ2-7): GAGVSQSPRYKVTKRGQDVALRCDPISGHVSLYWYRQALGQGPEFLTYFNYEAQQDKSGLPNDRFSAERPEGSISTLTIQRTEQRDSAMYRCASSFAGSYEQYFGPGTRLTVT.